Given below is one T cell receptor (beta chain) in context. The antigen is not known. It was version v3.0 of the immunoSEQ assay that was run at survey level. Here immunoSEQ multiplex PCR was the method, and the copy in TCRdb shows in-frame clones only, minus some. Here the sample spans 20,000 to 25,000 clones, almost 85% being singletons. This sample is part of a study of long-term antiretroviral therapy in people with HIV. Study findings and constraints: ART preceded a rise in diversity that nonetheless stayed lower than in transplant donor controls.

The CDR3 length is 15 residues. The germline CDR1 and CDR2 sequences are LNHDA and SQIVND (reference sequence). Trimming stripped 6 bases from V and 3 bases from J, with 18 bases between. This chain connects TRBV19 to TRBJ2-7; a possible D gene is TRBD2 (6 bases). The TCR was taken from a man aged 50-60 years with HIV. The input for sequencing was unsorted PBMCs, taken 0.3 years after starting antiretroviral therapy. For the CDR3, the DNA is TGTGCCAGTAGCCCCTCCGGGGGAGCAAGCTACGAGCAGTACTTC. As protein: CASSPSGGASYEQYF.